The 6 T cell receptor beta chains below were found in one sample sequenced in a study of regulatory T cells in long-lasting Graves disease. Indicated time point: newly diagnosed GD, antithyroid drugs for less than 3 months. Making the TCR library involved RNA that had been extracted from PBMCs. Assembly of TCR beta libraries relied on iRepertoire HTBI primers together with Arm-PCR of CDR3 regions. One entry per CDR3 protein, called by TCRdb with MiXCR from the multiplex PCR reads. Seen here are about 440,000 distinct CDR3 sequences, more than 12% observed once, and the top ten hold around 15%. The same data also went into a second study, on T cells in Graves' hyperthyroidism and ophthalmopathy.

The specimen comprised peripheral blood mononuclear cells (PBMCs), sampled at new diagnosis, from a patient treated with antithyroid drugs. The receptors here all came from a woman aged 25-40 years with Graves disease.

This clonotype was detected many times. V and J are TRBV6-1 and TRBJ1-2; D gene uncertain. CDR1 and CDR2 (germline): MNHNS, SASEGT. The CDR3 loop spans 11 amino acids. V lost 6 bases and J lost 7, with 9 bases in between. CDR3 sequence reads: CASSNNPGYTF. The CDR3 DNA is TGTGCCAGCAGCAACAACCCTGGCTACACCTTC.

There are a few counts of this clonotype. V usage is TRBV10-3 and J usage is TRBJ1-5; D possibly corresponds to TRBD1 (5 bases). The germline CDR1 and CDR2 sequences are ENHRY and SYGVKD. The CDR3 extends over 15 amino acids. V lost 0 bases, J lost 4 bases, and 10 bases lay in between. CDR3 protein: CAISESEGRNQPQHF. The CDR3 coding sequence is TGTGCCATCAGTGAGTCGGAGGGGCGGAATCAGCCCCAGCATTTT.

The CDR3 sequence: CASSFWGSGYTF. The CDR3 nucleotides read TGTGCCAGCAGTTTTTGGGGAAGTGGCTACACCTTC. The rearrangement links TRBV12-3 or TRBV12-4 to TRBJ1-2, with D unclear. CDR3 length: 12 residues. Between the trimmed V and J ends, which lost 3 bases and 7 bases, there was a span of 9 bases.

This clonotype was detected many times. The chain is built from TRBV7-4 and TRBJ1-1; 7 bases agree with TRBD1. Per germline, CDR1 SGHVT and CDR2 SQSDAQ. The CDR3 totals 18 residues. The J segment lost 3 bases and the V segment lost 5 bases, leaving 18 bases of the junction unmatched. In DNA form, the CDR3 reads TGTGCCAGCAGCCCGCGACAGGGACCGCTCCGGTGGGACACTGAAGCTTTCTTT. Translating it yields CASSPRQGPLRWDTEAFF.

CDR3 bases: TGTGCCAGCAGCTTAGGAGACAGGGTGAATCGCGTAGCTTTCTTT. Protein sequence: CASSLGDRVNRVAFF. V usage is TRBV13 and J usage is TRBJ1-1; 7 bases line up with TRBD1. CDR1 is PRHDT and CDR2 is FYEKMQ in the germline V gene (reference sequence). V was pared by 0 bases and J by 10 bases, with 11 bases of the junction left unmatched. The CDR3 spans 15 residues.

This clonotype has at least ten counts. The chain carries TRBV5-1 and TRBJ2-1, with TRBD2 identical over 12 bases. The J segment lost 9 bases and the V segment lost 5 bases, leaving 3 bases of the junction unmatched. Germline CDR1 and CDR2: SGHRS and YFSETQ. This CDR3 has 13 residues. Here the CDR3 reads CASRTSGRIEQFF. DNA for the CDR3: TGCGCCAGCAGAACTAGCGGGAGGATTGAGCAGTTCTTC.